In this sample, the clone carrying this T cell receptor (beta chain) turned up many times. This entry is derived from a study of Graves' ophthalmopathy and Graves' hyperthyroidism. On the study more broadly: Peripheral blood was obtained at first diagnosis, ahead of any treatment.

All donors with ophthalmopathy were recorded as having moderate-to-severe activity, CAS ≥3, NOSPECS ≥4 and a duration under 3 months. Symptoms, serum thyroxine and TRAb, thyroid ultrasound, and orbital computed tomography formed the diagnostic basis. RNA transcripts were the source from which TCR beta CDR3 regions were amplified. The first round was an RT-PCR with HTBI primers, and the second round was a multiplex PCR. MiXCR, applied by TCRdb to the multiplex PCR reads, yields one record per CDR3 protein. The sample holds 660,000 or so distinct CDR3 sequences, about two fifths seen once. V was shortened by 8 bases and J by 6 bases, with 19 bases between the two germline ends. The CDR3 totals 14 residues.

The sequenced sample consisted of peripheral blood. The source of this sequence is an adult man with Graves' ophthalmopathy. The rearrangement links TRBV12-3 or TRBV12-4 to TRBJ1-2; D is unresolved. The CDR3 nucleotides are TGTGCCAGCCTCCGGGGAGTATCGGGAGATGGCTACACCTTC. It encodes CASLRGVSGDGYTF.